One and the same sample provided the 13 T cell receptor beta chains below, sequenced in a study of human T cells and chemical hapten exposure. Described time point: patch test 1, 2 weeks after DPC sensitization. The treatment: therapeutic diphenylcyclopropenone sensitization with weekly scalp DPC. TCRdb re-derived calls from the RACE reads in MiXCR, one entry per CDR3 protein. This sample has about 380,000 distinct CDR3 sequences, with roughly 5% found just once. This specimen consisted of whole blood, obtained in connection with sensitization to the hapten diphenylcyclopropenone (DPC). Receptor source: a woman aged 45-59 years with alopecia areata. Some clones in this sample may be carry-over from other donors' samples.

This clonotype was counted many times. V and J are TRBV18 and TRBJ1-4; D is perhaps TRBD1 (5 bases). The V gene lost 3 bases and the J gene lost 7 bases, with 18 bases spanning the gap. This CDR3 region has 16 residues. Germline V gene data show CDR1 as KGHSH and CDR2 as LQKENI. The CDR3 nucleotides are TGTGCCAGCTCACCCTTACCGGGGGGAGACGGTGAAAAACTGTTTTTT. This encodes CASSPLPGGDGEKLFF.

This clonotype was seen only a few times. The chain is built from TRBV10-3 and TRBJ2-2, with TRBD2 matching 11 bases. The CDR3 spans 14 residues. Germline-derived CDR1 and CDR2 are ENHRY and SYGVKD. V lost 7 bases, J lost 5 bases, and 3 bases stayed unmatched. CDR3 coding DNA: TGTGCCATCAATACTAGCGGGAGAACCGGGGAGCTGTTTTTT. The encoded protein is CAINTSGRTGELFF.

This sequence joins TRBV29-1 and TRBJ2-6; 10 nucleotides line up with TRBD1. Germline V lookup: CDR1 SQVTM, CDR2 ANQGSEA. This CDR3 has 16 amino acids. V gave up 1 base and J gave up 1 base; unmatched junction bases: 1. CDR3 in amino acids: CSVEGQGASGANVLTF. The CDR3 DNA is TGCAGCGTTGAAGGACAGGGGGCTTCTGGGGCCAACGTCCTGACTTTC.

This chain connects TRBV29-1 to TRBJ1-2; 8 nucleotides align to TRBD1. Germline CDR1 SQVTM, CDR2 ANQGSEA. Trimming at V came to 4 bases and at J to 6 bases, leaving 7 bases not matched to a gene. CDR3 size: 13 residues. The CDR3 sequence: CSVAGGATDGYTF. The CDR3 nucleotides are TGCAGCGTTGCAGGGGGCGCTACCGATGGCTACACCTTC.

This clonotype appeared many times. The gene calls are TRBV14 and TRBJ2-5; 13 nucleotides agree with TRBD2. The trim removed 4 bases at V and 5 bases at J, leaving 4 bases unmatched. Germline-derived CDR1 and CDR2 are SGHDN and FVKESK. This CDR3 region has 15 residues. DNA of the CDR3: TGTGCCAGCAGCCTGACTAGCGGGAGGTTTGAGACCCAGTACTTC. It codes for CASSLTSGRFETQYF. The entire variable domain, with the rest obtained from reference TRBV14 and TRBJ2-5, is as follows: EAGVTQFPSHSVIEKGQTVTLRCDPISGHDNLYWYRRVMGKEIKFLLHFVKESKQDESGMPNNRFLAERTGGTYSTLKVQPAELEDSGVYFCASSLTSGRFETQYFGPGTRLLVL.

The V call is TRBV12-3 or TRBV12-4, the J call TRBJ2-6; D may correspond to TRBD1 or TRBD2 (5 bases each). This CDR3 spans 14 amino acids. V was trimmed by 6 bases and J by 4 bases, leaving 10 bases between them. Here the CDR3 DNA reads TGTGCCAGCAGAGTTAGGGACGGGGCCAACGTCCTGACTTTC. Protein sequence: CASRVRDGANVLTF.

The sample holds a few counts of this clonotype. The chain couples TRBV6-5 to TRBJ1-1; D call uncertain. V dropped 2 bases and J dropped 4 bases, with 26 bases sitting between them. This CDR3 is 19 amino acids long. Germline V gene data show CDR1 as MNHEY and CDR2 as SVGAGI. DNA of the CDR3: TGTGCCAGCAGTTACCCGCAAGCCATCCCGGCAGTTCGTCGCACTGAAGCTTTCTTT. Amino acid sequence: CASSYPQAIPAVRRTEAFF.

This clonotype was counted at least ten times. The genes are TRBV28 and TRBJ2-5; the D gene is possibly TRBD2 (7 bases). The CDR3 runs to 13 residues. Deletions cut 6 bases from V and 5 bases from J, with 13 bases between. Germline CDR1 reads MDHEN; CDR2 reads SYDVKM. In DNA form, the CDR3 reads TGTGCCAGCAGAGCGGGACATAGGGAGACCCAGTACTTC. Its translation: CASRAGHRETQYF.

The rearrangement links TRBV3-1 to TRBJ1-2; D unresolved. The CDR3 is made up of 14 amino acids. V lost 4 bases, J lost 7 bases, and 16 bases lay in between. Per germline, CDR1 LGHDT and CDR2 YNNKEL (reference sequence). The CDR3 sequence is CASSLERRRGGYTF. The CDR3, as DNA: TGTGCCAGCAGCCTGGAGAGGAGGAGAGGTGGCTACACCTTC. The variable domain in full, with the rest retrieved from reference TRBV3-1 and TRBJ1-2, is DTAVSQTPKYLVTQMGNDKSIKCEQNLGHDTMYWYKQDSKKFLKIMFSYNNKELIINETVPNRFSPKSPDKAHLNLHINSLELGDSAVYFCASSLERRRGGYTFGSGTRLTVV.

This clonotype appeared many times. The chain employs TRBV4-3 and TRBJ2-1, with 7 positions matching TRBD2. Per germline, CDR1 LGHNA and CDR2 YSLEER. The length of the CDR3 is 15 residues. The V segment lost 1 base and the J segment 6 bases; nucleotides outside the gene matches: 6. CDR3 nucleotides: TGCGCCAGCAGCCAAGGCTCCAGGGAGGGCAATGAGCAGTTCTTC. It encodes CASSQGSREGNEQFF.

The sample holds many counts of this clonotype. This sequence joins TRBV5-1 and TRBJ2-1, with D possibly matching TRBD2 (6 bases). CDR3 length equals 13 residues. From germline, CDR1 is SGHRS and CDR2 YFSETQ. V was shortened by 4 bases and J by 7 bases, with 12 bases between the two germline ends. The CDR3 sequence: CASSGGLQNEQFF. In DNA form, the CDR3 reads TGCGCCAGCAGCGGGGGACTGCAGAATGAGCAGTTCTTC.

The chain employs TRBV27 and TRBJ2-1, with D perhaps matching TRBD1 or TRBD2 (5 bases each). V lost 0 bases and J 9 bases, leaving 9 bases between the germline ends. Germline CDR1 reads MNHEY; CDR2 reads SMNVEV (reference sequence). This CDR3 spans 13 amino acids. The CDR3: CASSLSGAGEQFF. CDR3 bases: TGTGCCAGCAGTTTATCCGGGGCTGGTGAGCAGTTCTTC.

Comment on this clonotype: Since a much larger clone is just one base distant, this may be a read error. The V and J genes are TRBV7-6 and TRBJ1-4, with unresolved D. Germline CDR1 is SGHVS and CDR2 is FNYEAQ. This CDR3 is 14 amino acids long. Trimming shortened V by 3 bases and J by 6 bases, and 11 bases separated the two germline ends. DNA of the CDR3: TGTGCCAGCAGCTTTAGGCCGAATTATGAAAAACTGTTTTTT. Its protein is CASSFRPNYEKLFF.